This is a list of T cell receptor beta chains from one sample in a study of cytomegalovirus exposure and HLA in healthy donors. Some clones are missing from TCRdb's copy, which holds only in-frame ones; the method was immunoSEQ multiplex PCR. The sample records roughly 120,000 clones, approximately 80% being singletons. The specimen sequenced was PBMCs. These receptors came from a woman in her thirties or forties in good health and CMV-seropositive. Each CDR3 is given with its conserved first and last residue. Each record gives: D gene, V gene, clone size, J gene, CDR3 DNA, CDR3 protein. A D gene is named only where the DNA matches it firmly. Rows may omit the clone size; those that give it use once, few, many or a size class.

D gene: NA; V gene: TRBV19; clone size: NA; J gene: TRBJ2-7; CDR3 DNA: TGTGCCAGTAGTCCCTCGCGGGACAGCTCCTACGAGCAGTACTTC; CDR3 protein: CASSPSRDSSYEQYF
D gene: TRBD2; V gene: TRBV7-9; clone size: once; J gene: TRBJ2-1; CDR3 DNA: TGTGCCAGCAGCCCCTCCGGGACTAGCGTTGACAATGAGCAGTTCTTC; CDR3 protein: CASSPSGTSVDNEQFF
D gene: NA; V gene: TRBV9; clone size: NA; J gene: TRBJ2-6; CDR3 DNA: TGTGCCAGCAGCGTAGTTGAGGACTCTGGGGCCAACGTCCTGACTTTC; CDR3 protein: CASSVVEDSGANVLTF
D gene: TRBD2; V gene: TRBV2; clone size: NA; J gene: TRBJ2-7; CDR3 DNA: TGTGCCAGCAGTGGCGGTAGCGGGAGGGGCGAGCAGTACTTC; CDR3 protein: CASSGGSGRGEQYF
D gene: NA; V gene: TRBV5-5; clone size: NA; J gene: TRBJ1-5; CDR3 DNA: TGTGCCAGCAGCTTGCTGGGAGGGACCAGCAATCAGCCCCAGCATTTT; CDR3 protein: CASSLLGGTSNQPQHF
D gene: NA; V gene: TRBV30; clone size: NA; J gene: TRBJ1-2; CDR3 DNA: TGTGCCTGGAGTGTAAGCCAGGGATTTGGTGGCTACACCTTC; CDR3 protein: CAWSVSQGFGGYTF
D gene: NA; V gene: TRBV5-4; clone size: few; J gene: TRBJ2-1; CDR3 DNA: TGTGCCAGCAGCTTGGCCGCGGGCAATGAGCAGTTCTTC; CDR3 protein: CASSLAAGNEQFF
D gene: NA; V gene: TRBV28; clone size: NA; J gene: TRBJ1-4; CDR3 DNA: TGTGCCAGCAGTTTCACTGCAACTAATGAAAAACTGTTTTTT; CDR3 protein: CASSFTATNEKLFF
D gene: TRBD1; V gene: TRBV19; clone size: NA; J gene: TRBJ1-4; CDR3 DNA: TGTGCCAGTAGTGTCGGGACAGGGTATAAGGGTGAAAAACTGTTTTTT; CDR3 protein: CASSVGTGYKGEKLFF
D gene: NA; V gene: TRBV28; clone size: NA; J gene: TRBJ2-5; CDR3 DNA: TGTGCCAGCAGTACCCCGGCGGAGCAGTACTTC; CDR3 protein: CASSTPAEQYF
D gene: NA; V gene: TRBV10-1; clone size: few; J gene: TRBJ2-3; CDR3 DNA: TGCGCCAGCAGTGCTTGGCGCACAGATACGCAGTATTTT; CDR3 protein: CASSAWRTDTQYF
D gene: NA; V gene: TRBV11-2; clone size: once; J gene: TRBJ1-4; CDR3 DNA: TGTGCCAGCAGCTCGCCCCGGGACACCTTGCTTGGAAAACTGTTTTTT; CDR3 protein: CASSSPRDTLLGKLFF
D gene: NA; V gene: TRBV7-8; clone size: NA; J gene: TRBJ2-3; CDR3 DNA: TGTGCCAGCAGCTTAGACAGAGCCCCTAGCACAGATACGCAGTATTTT; CDR3 protein: CASSLDRAPSTDTQYF
D gene: TRBD2; V gene: TRBV9; clone size: NA; J gene: TRBJ2-1; CDR3 DNA: TGTGCCAGCAGCGAGACGACTAGCGGGAGGGTGGTTGAGCAGTTCTTC; CDR3 protein: CASSETTSGRVVEQFF